The 16 T cell receptor beta chains listed next were all sequenced from one sample in a study of cytomegalovirus exposure and HLA in healthy donors. Sequencing used immunoSEQ multiplex PCR; TCRdb keeps in-frame clones, though not all of them. The sample consists of 150,000 to 200,000 clones, 85% of them appearing once. Sequences were obtained from PBMCs. These TCRs come from a man aged 18-30 years in good health and CMV-seropositive.

As regards this clone: Other nucleotide sequences from this sample produce the same CDR3. The V gene is TRBV27, the J gene TRBJ1-1, with 8 bases identical to TRBD1. V trimming: 3 bases; J trimming: 5 bases; junction bases outside the gene matches: 2. Germline assignment: CDR1 MNHEY and CDR2 SMNVEV (reference sequence). The CDR3 loop spans 13 amino acids. The CDR3 is CASSFTGGTEAFF. The CDR3 region has the DNA TGTGCCAGCAGTTTCACAGGGGGGACTGAAGCTTTCTTT.

The chain combines TRBV6-5 with TRBJ1-4; 10 bases agree with TRBD1. Germline CDR1 is MNHEY and CDR2 is SVGAGI. J lost 10 bases, V lost 2 bases, and 4 bases had no gene match. The CDR3 runs to 14 residues. The CDR3 sequence is CASSYDRGRGKLFF. The CDR3 DNA reads TGTGCCAGCAGTTACGACAGGGGGCGCGGAAAACTGTTTTTT.

The genes are TRBV7-2 and TRBJ1-6, with D possibly being TRBD1 (5 bases). The CDR3 consists of 14 residues. Germline-derived CDR1 and CDR2 are SGHTA and FQGNSA. Trimming removed 3 bases at V and 7 bases at J, with 10 bases between. Here the CDR3 DNA reads TGTGCCAGCAGCTTTGGGGGGTTGAATTCACCCCTCCACTTT. Amino acids: CASSFGGLNSPLHF.

The V gene is TRBV27, the J gene TRBJ2-2; D might be TRBD2 (6 bases). From germline, CDR1 is MNHEY and CDR2 SMNVEV (reference sequence). The CDR3 contains 14 residues. The V end was cut by 10 bases, the J end by 2 bases, with 14 bases between. CDR3 amino acids: CATQPGANTGELFF. In nucleotides, the CDR3 is TGTGCCACCCAGCCGGGAGCTAACACCGGGGAGCTGTTTTTT.

The V call is TRBV19, the J call TRBJ1-1, with 7 bases lining up with TRBD1. V lost 6 bases and J lost 1; bases outside the gene matches: 5. Per germline, CDR1 LNHDA and CDR2 SQIVND (reference sequence). This CDR3 is 14 amino acids long. CDR3 sequence (DNA): TGTGCCAGTAGCCGGACAGGACAGAACACTGAAGCTTTCTTT. Residues: CASSRTGQNTEAFF.

The CDR3 region is CASVTQGSRYF. CDR3 in DNA: TGTGCCAGCGTTACACAGGGATCACGGTACTTC. The V gene is TRBV28, the J gene TRBJ2-7; a possible D gene is TRBD1 (6 bases). Per germline, CDR1 MDHEN and CDR2 SYDVKM. Trimming cost V 8 bases and J 12 bases, with 17 bases left between them. The CDR3 sequence is 11 residues long.

This chain's CDR3 is CASSFSYRGAGNQPQHF. In nucleotides, the CDR3 is TGTGCCAGCAGTTTCTCCTACAGGGGGGCGGGCAATCAGCCCCAGCATTTT. The chain links TRBV28 to TRBJ1-5, with 8 bases aligning to TRBD1. Germline-derived CDR1 and CDR2 are MDHEN and SYDVKM. V trimming: 3 bases; J trimming: 2 bases; junction bases outside the gene matches: 9. This CDR3 region has 17 residues.

The rearrangement joins TRBV7-9 to TRBJ2-5; no clear D. V was trimmed by 3 bases and J by 2 bases, leaving 10 bases between them. Germline-derived CDR1 and CDR2 are SEHNR and FQNEAQ (reference sequence). The CDR3 totals 14 residues. CDR3 region: CASSLVLRQETQYF. The CDR3 DNA is TGTGCCAGCAGCTTGGTGTTGCGGCAAGAGACCCAGTACTTC.

The rearrangement joins TRBV9 to TRBJ2-7, with 7 positions matching TRBD1. Germline values: CDR1 SGDLS, CDR2 YYNGEE. J gave up 2 bases and V 0 bases, and 5 bases lay outside the gene matches. The CDR3 length is 15 residues. In nucleotides, the CDR3 is TGTGCCAGCAGCGTAGCAGGGGGACAAGCCTACGAGCAGTACTTC. This translates into CASSVAGGQAYEQYF.

The chain has TRBV13 and TRBJ2-7; 8 bases align to TRBD1. With 5 bases clipped from V and 7 bases from J, the junction kept 7 bases outside the gene matches. CDR1 and CDR2 from the germline V gene are PRHDT and FYEKMQ (reference sequence). This CDR3 has 13 amino acids. The CDR3 bases are TGTGCCAGCAGCGCCGGACAGGGCGGGGAGCAGTACTTC. Residues: CASSAGQGGEQYF.

This clone was detected once. The CDR3 DNA sequence: TGTGCCAGCAAGATTGGACAGGGCTACGAGCAGTACTTC. Protein sequence: CASKIGQGYEQYF. The chain joins TRBV6-1 to TRBJ2-7, with 8 bases aligning to TRBD1. CDR3 length: 13 amino acids. Germline lookup yields CDR1 MNHNS and CDR2 SASEGT. With 7 bases clipped from V and 3 bases from J, the junction kept 5 bases outside the gene matches.

The chain has TRBV2 and TRBJ1-1, with D possibly being TRBD1 (6 bases). CDR1 SNHLY and CDR2 FYNNEI come from the germline V gene. The CDR3 loop spans 16 amino acids. V lost 2 bases to trimming and J lost 4 bases, with 17 bases between them. CDR3 nucleotides: TGTGCCAGCAGTGAATATTCAGGGGATCTCATCACTGAAGCTTTCTTT. It translates to CASSEYSGDLITEAFF.

This chain uses TRBV15 with TRBJ2-5, with 10 bases identical to TRBD2. Trimming at V came to 0 bases and at J to 4 bases, leaving 5 bases not matched to a gene. Germline V gene data show CDR1 as LNHNV and CDR2 as YYDKDF (reference sequence). CDR3 length: 16 residues. The CDR3 spells CATSRDFTSGAETQYF. For the CDR3, the DNA is TGTGCCACCAGCAGAGATTTTACTAGCGGGGCAGAGACCCAGTACTTC. The full variable domain, completed using reference TRBV15 and TRBJ2-5, is DAMVIQNPRYQVTQFGKPVTLSCSQTLNHNVMYWYQQKSSQAPKLLFHYYDKDFNNEADTPDNFQSRRPNTSFCFLDIRSPGLGDTAMYLCATSRDFTSGAETQYFGPGTRLLVL.

This chain links TRBV7-6 with TRBJ2-5; 7 nucleotides align to TRBD2. The CDR3 sequence is 14 residues long. Germline CDR1 is SGHVS and CDR2 is FNYEAQ. Trimming removed 1 base from V and 1 base from J; junction bases left unmatched: 0. The CDR3 is CASSLGGGQETQYF. CDR3 DNA sequence: TGTGCCAGCAGCTTAGGGGGGGGCCAAGAGACCCAGTACTTC.

This clone was seen only once. This rearrangement joins TRBV28 to TRBJ1-2; 7 positions agree with TRBD1. Germline V CDR1 and CDR2: MDHEN, SYDVKM. This CDR3 has 15 residues. Trimming at V came to 1 base and at J to 5 bases, leaving 7 bases not matched to a gene. CDR3 DNA: TGTGCCAGCAGTTTATACCCCGACAGGGTTTATGGCTACACCTTC. Translated, it gives CASSLYPDRVYGYTF.

About this clone itself: The same CDR3 arises from other DNA sequences in this sample as well. V is TRBV27 and J is TRBJ2-1; tentatively, D is TRBD2 (6 bases). V lost 3 bases and J 7 bases, leaving 7 bases between the germline ends. Germline CDR1 and CDR2: MNHEY and SMNVEV (reference sequence). This CDR3 has 12 residues. The CDR3 region is CASSFRGNEQFF. CDR3 bases: TGTGCCAGCAGTTTTCGGGGGAATGAGCAGTTCTTC.